This record looks at one T cell receptor beta chain sequence and its context. Authors' processing steps: Nucleated cell counts were estimated from reference gene primer amplification. Sequencing used immunoSEQ multiplex PCR; TCRdb keeps in-frame clones, though not all of them. D and trimming were read from the DNA, whereas the V and J calls and clone size are those reported in that table. Here the sample spans roughly 310,000 clones, about 90% being singletons. The source of the sample is a study of blood T cell repertoires in COVID-19. Study context: Sites in the United States, Italy and Spain provided acute and convalescent COVID-19 samples. Sources were T cells, B-cell-depleted T cells, or PBMCs; the material itself was cDNA or gDNA.

It was during active infection that Seattle patients were enrolled and then longitudinally followed. CDR1 and CDR2 from the germline V gene are SGHTA and FQGTGA. The V end was cut by 4 bases, the J end by 9 bases, with 13 bases between. The CDR3 consists of 14 residues. The specimen was peripheral blood. The chain employs TRBV7-3 and TRBJ1-6, with D possibly matching TRBD1 (6 bases). The TCR comes from a woman aged 30 to 39 with COVID-19, enrolled during active disease. CDR3 in amino acids: CASSSTGERSPLHF. DNA for the CDR3: TGTGCCAGCAGCTCGACAGGTGAACGTTCACCCCTCCACTTT.